The 9 T cell receptor beta chains given below trace back to one sample, sequenced in a study of CD8+CD57+ T cells in acquired aplastic anemia. Patients chosen for sequencing had CD8+CD57+ cells that had expanded, as shown by flow cytometry. It was genomic DNA that served as the template for profiling TCR beta VDJ and CDR3. MiXCR was run by TCRdb on the reads, yielding one entry per CDR3 protein. This sample has under 250,000 distinct CDR3 sequences, with around 45% found just once. Sequencing input: sorted CD4+, CD8+, or CD8+CD57+ T cells (not recorded which) from PBMCs. The receptor set was obtained from a human donor with aplastic anemia.

The rearrangement links TRBV13 to TRBJ1-5, with a possible D match to TRBD1 (5 bases). Germline lookup yields CDR1 PRHDT and CDR2 FYEKMQ (reference sequence). This CDR3 spans 15 amino acids. The ends were cut back, 5 bases at V and 4 bases at J, with 15 bases in the middle. DNA of the CDR3: TGTGCCAGCAGCACGCGACAGTTCCCGAATCAGCCCCAGCATTTT. Its translation is CASSTRQFPNQPQHF.

The CDR3 region is CAITTGKSLSSGNTIYF. Written as DNA, the CDR3 is TGTGCCATCACTACTGGAAAGTCCTTATCCTCTGGAAACACCATATATTTT. J is TRBJ1-3 and V is TRBV10-3; D ambiguous. CDR1 ENHRY and CDR2 SYGVKD come from the germline V gene. This CDR3 region has 17 residues. V shed 7 bases and J shed 0 bases, with 19 bases lying between them.

This rearrangement joins TRBV29-1 to TRBJ1-1, with D uncertain. The ends were cut back, 5 bases at V and 6 bases at J, with 7 bases in the middle. The length of the CDR3 is 10 residues. CDR1 and CDR2 (germline): SQVTM, ANQGSEA. CDR3 region: CSVLEPEAFF. Written as DNA, the CDR3 is TGCAGCGTTCTCGAGCCTGAAGCTTTCTTT.

This clonotype was seen a handful of times. This sequence joins TRBV6-4 and TRBJ2-3; the D gene is possibly TRBD1 (6 bases). The V gene's germline CDR1 is MRHNA and CDR2 SNTAGT. This CDR3 has 13 amino acids. V gave up 6 bases and J gave up 11 bases, with 18 bases separating them. The CDR3 coding sequence is TGTGCCAGCAGCTTAGGACAGTACAATGAGCAGTATTTT. As protein: CASSLGQYNEQYF.

The chain is built from TRBV24-1 and TRBJ2-7; 10 bases are a match to TRBD1. From germline, CDR1 is KGHDR and CDR2 SFDVKD. Trimming took 4 bases from V and 0 from J; bases not matched to a gene: 8. The CDR3 contains 17 residues. The CDR3 sequence: CATSDQQRDRGSYEQYF. For the CDR3, the DNA is TGTGCCACCAGTGACCAGCAACGGGACAGGGGCTCCTACGAGCAGTACTTC.

The V gene is TRBV10-3, the J gene TRBJ1-1, with D hard to call. V gave up 0 bases and J gave up 1 base, with 9 bases separating them. From germline, CDR1 is ENHRY and CDR2 SYGVKD. The CDR3 totals 15 residues. In DNA, the CDR3 is TGTGCCATCAGTGAGTCATCTTTGCCGAACACTGAAGCTTTCTTT. Translating it yields CAISESSLPNTEAFF.

As to this clonotype: This sequence may be a read error, since a much larger clone differs from it by one base. The chain links TRBV20-1 to TRBJ1-5; 10 nucleotides agree with TRBD1. CDR1 and CDR2 from the germline V gene are DFQATT and SNEGSKA (reference sequence). V trimming: 3 bases; J trimming: 6 bases; junction bases outside the gene matches: 8. The CDR3 extends over 15 amino acids. The CDR3 nucleotides are TGCAGTGCTAGCTCGGACAGGGGGGGTGGTCAGCCCCAGCATTTT. Its translation is CSASSDRGGGQPQHF.

The V and J genes are TRBV9 and TRBJ2-3, with 7 bases aligning to TRBD2. The junction had 8 bases not matched to a gene; V was cut back by 3 bases and J by 4 bases. The CDR3 length is 15 residues. Germline V gene sequence: CDR1 SGDLS, CDR2 YYNGEE. CDR3 coding DNA: TGTGCCAGCAGCGCAGCGGGATCTTGGGCAGATACGCAGTATTTT. Translated: CASSAAGSWADTQYF.

This clonotype has a handful of counts. J is TRBJ1-2 and V is TRBV9; no clear D. V shed 0 bases and J shed 4 bases, with 16 bases lying between them. The CDR3 loop spans 16 amino acids. Germline loops: CDR1 SGDLS, CDR2 YYNGEE. The CDR3 is CASSVASGPNFYGYTF. As DNA, the CDR3 is TGTGCCAGCAGCGTAGCTAGCGGGCCGAACTTCTATGGCTACACCTTC.